This T cell receptor (beta chain) originates from a study of T cell responses to AZD1222 COVID-19 vaccine. Study results and caveats: Clonal diversity was possibly underestimated, and white British individuals and females predominated among donors. Unmutated regions of variants are reportedly targeted by nearly half of spike-specific TCRs. Baseline seropositivity occurred in only a handful of AZD1222 recipients.

A word on this clone: The antigen is unknown.

Libraries were prepared by immunoSEQ multiplex PCR; TCRdb keeps only in-frame clonotypes and omits some of them. Of 150,000 to 200,000 clones listed, roughly 92% were seen once; the top ten hold about 10%. Sequences were derived from peripheral blood, sampled on day 0 of AZD1222 vaccination. The TCR was taken from an adult in good health.

This CDR3 reads CASSLARGSGNTIYF. DNA of the CDR3: TGTGCCAGCAGCTTAGCGCGAGGCTCTGGAAACACCATATATTTT. The gene calls are TRBV7-2 and TRBJ1-3; D uncertain. V lost 0 bases to trimming and J lost 0 bases, with 6 bases between them. CDR1 SGHTA and CDR2 FQGNSA come from the germline V gene. CDR3 length: 15 amino acids.